The sequence of this TCR beta chain was determined in a study of blood T cell repertoires in COVID-19. The CDR3 contains 15 residues. V lost 0 bases to trimming and J lost 2 bases, with 8 bases between them. Looked up from germline, CDR1 is SGHNT and CDR2 is YYREEE (reference sequence). Clones were sequenced by immunoSEQ multiplex PCR, and TCRdb holds only the in-frame ones, with some missing. The sample yields a few hundred thousand clones, 85% to 90% seen once. V is TRBV5-4 and J is TRBJ2-2, with D possibly being TRBD1 (5 bases). The source of this sequence is a man aged 18 to 29 who had recovered from COVID-19. The sequenced material came from PBMCs or T cells enriched from blood (not recorded which). The CDR3 sequence: CASSLVGVNTGELFF. In DNA form, the CDR3 reads TGTGCCAGCAGCTTGGTAGGGGTTAACACCGGGGAGCTGTTTTTT.